What follows are 27 T cell receptor beta chains derived from one specimen sequenced in a study of blood T cell repertoires in COVID-19. Assay used: immunoSEQ multiplex PCR; TCRdb lists only in-frame clones, some missing. The sample carries 70,000 to 85,000 clones, under 95% recorded once. Sequencing was done on a sample of peripheral blood. These receptors were collected from a human donor in a cohort sampled during active COVID-19.

The rearrangement links TRBV5-1 to TRBJ2-7; TRBD1 aligns across 8 bases. This CDR3 comprises 14 residues. The germline gives CDR1 SGHRS, CDR2 YFSETQ. J lost 4 bases, V lost 4 bases, and 7 bases had no gene match. CDR3 in DNA: TGCGCCAGCAGCCCAGGGACAGGAGAATACGAGCAGTACTTC. Its translation: CASSPGTGEYEQYF.

The gene calls are TRBV28 and TRBJ1-2; TRBD1 is a possible D gene (6 bases). V lost 3 bases and J lost 4, with 12 bases in between. CDR3 length: 14 residues. The germline CDR1 and CDR2 sequences are MDHEN and SYDVKM. The CDR3 reads CASSFYNRVYGYTF. For the CDR3, the DNA is TGTGCCAGCAGTTTCTATAACAGGGTCTATGGCTACACCTTC.

Details on this clone: This could be a read error, since a much larger clone is one nucleotide away. The CDR3 protein is CASSLAGSTDTQYF. CDR3 nucleotides: TGTGCCAGCAGCTTAGCCGGGAGCACAGATACGCAGTATTTT. The rearrangement uses TRBV7-9 and TRBJ2-3; D not resolved. Germline V gene lookup returns CDR1 SEHNR and CDR2 FQNEAQ (reference sequence). V lost 0 bases, J lost 0 bases, and 4 bases lay in between. The CDR3 contains 14 residues.

This chain uses TRBV7-2 with TRBJ2-5, with 8 bases fitting TRBD2. This CDR3 spans 14 amino acids. CDR1 is SGHTA and CDR2 is FQGNSA in the germline V gene. Trimming removed 1 base from V and 5 bases from J; junction bases left unmatched: 3. For the CDR3, the DNA is TGTGCCAGCAGCTTAGGGACTAGCAGGGAGACCCAGTACTTC. This translates into CASSLGTSRETQYF.

The gene calls are TRBV9 and TRBJ1-2; D is unclear. Germline V lookup: CDR1 SGDLS, CDR2 YYNGEE. The CDR3 loop spans 15 amino acids. V gave up 3 bases and J gave up 3 bases, with 15 bases separating them. CDR3 in amino acids: CASSARTGKDYGYTF. The CDR3 region has the DNA TGTGCCAGCAGCGCACGGACGGGGAAGGACTATGGCTACACCTTC.

The chain is built from TRBV27 and TRBJ2-2; TRBD1 agrees at 7 bases. The CDR3 runs 17 residues. Trimming took 2 bases from V and 1 from J; bases not matched to a gene: 7. Germline CDR1 MNHEY, CDR2 SMNVEV (reference sequence). In nucleotides, the CDR3 is TGTGCCAGCAGTTTAAGTCAGCGGACAGGGAACACCGGGGAGCTGTTTTTT. This translates into CASSLSQRTGNTGELFF.

The V gene is TRBV24-1, the J gene TRBJ2-1; TRBD2 matches at 11 bases. This CDR3 has 15 residues. Losses at the gene ends were 4 bases for V and 6 bases for J; bases not matched to a gene: 4. The germline V gene encodes CDR1 KGHDR and CDR2 SFDVKD. CDR3 bases: TGTGCCACCAGTGAGGCGCTAGCGGGGGGCAATGAGCAGTTCTTC. Residues: CATSEALAGGNEQFF.

The chain recombines TRBV11-2 with TRBJ2-1; 9 positions agree with TRBD2. V trimming: 5 bases; J trimming: 0 bases; junction bases outside the gene matches: 2. The CDR3 is made up of 15 amino acids. Germline V CDR1 and CDR2: SGHAT, FQNNGV. The CDR3 sequence is CASSQLAGSYNEQFF. The CDR3 region has the DNA TGTGCCAGCAGCCAACTAGCGGGCTCCTACAATGAGCAGTTCTTC.

The chain uses TRBV4-1 and TRBJ2-1, with 12 positions matching TRBD2. Germline CDR1 MGHRA, CDR2 YSYEKL. CDR3 length: 15 residues. Trimming cost V 1 base and J 5 bases; bases outside gene matches: 0. The CDR3 here is CASSQGLAGDNEQFF. The DNA of the CDR3 is TGCGCCAGCAGCCAAGGACTAGCGGGAGACAATGAGCAGTTCTTC.

CDR3 DNA sequence: TGTGCCAGCAGCAAAGACAGGGGGACTGAAGCTTTCTTT. This codes for CASSKDRGTEAFF. The rearrangement links TRBV7-3 to TRBJ1-1; TRBD1 matches 9 bases. This CDR3 comprises 13 residues. Germline-derived CDR1 and CDR2 are SGHTA and FQGTGA. V was pared by 5 bases and J by 5 bases, with 3 bases of the junction left unmatched.

In its sample, this clone was seen once. This chain uses TRBV11-1 with TRBJ2-1, with D tentatively TRBD2 (6 bases). CDR1 is SGHAT and CDR2 is FQDESV in the germline V gene (reference sequence). The germline V and J ends were trimmed by 1 base and 1 base, with 11 bases remaining between them. The CDR3 is 16 residues long. This CDR3 reads CASSLVGGTSYNEQFF. Written as DNA, the CDR3 is TGTGCCAGCAGCTTAGTGGGCGGGACGTCCTACAATGAGCAGTTCTTC.

The chain joins TRBV19 to TRBJ1-2; possibly TRBD1 for D (5 bases). The CDR3 is 12 residues long. Germline V gives CDR1 LNHDA, CDR2 SQIVND (reference sequence). V was shortened by 5 bases and J by 4 bases, with 8 bases between the two germline ends. The chain's CDR3 is CASSAGGYGYTF. DNA for the CDR3: TGTGCCAGTAGTGCGGGGGGCTATGGCTACACCTTC.

The V gene is TRBV19, the J gene TRBJ1-5, with D possibly TRBD1 on 5 matching bases. Trimming removed 1 base from V and 2 bases from J, with 15 bases in between. CDR1 and CDR2 (germline): LNHDA, SQIVND (reference sequence). This CDR3 has 17 residues. The CDR3 bases are TGTGCCAGTAGTATAGGTGGGACTTGGGGAGGCAATCAGCCCCAGCATTTT. It yields the protein CASSIGGTWGGNQPQHF.

The rearrangement uses TRBV7-6 and TRBJ1-1, with TRBD1 matching 11 bases. There are 14 residues in the CDR3. In germline, CDR1 is SGHVS, CDR2 FNYEAQ. V shed 1 base and J 8 bases; nucleotides not matched to a gene: 3. The CDR3 loop reads CASSLGTGGREAFF. The CDR3 DNA reads as TGTGCCAGCAGCTTAGGGACAGGGGGCAGAGAAGCTTTCTTT.

This clone was seen a single time. The chain is built from TRBV6-2 or TRBV6-3 and TRBJ2-7; a weak D match, TRBD1 (5 bases). Trimming took off 4 bases at V and 2 bases at J, with 15 bases between the two ends. This CDR3 comprises 15 residues. From germline, CDR1 is MNHEY and CDR2 SVGEGT. The CDR3 reads CASSFSGIGAYEQYF. In DNA, the CDR3 is TGTGCCAGCAGTTTTTCAGGGATCGGTGCCTACGAGCAGTACTTC.

The chain has TRBV6-6 and TRBJ1-1; the D is unclear. The V gene lost 7 bases and the J gene lost 1 base, with 10 bases spanning the gap. Per the germline V gene, CDR1 is MNHNY and CDR2 is SVGAGI (reference sequence). The CDR3 totals 13 residues. CDR3: CASNRKKNTEAFF. The CDR3 DNA sequence: TGTGCCAGCAACAGAAAGAAGAACACTGAAGCTTTCTTT.

The J gene is TRBJ2-7, the V gene TRBV10-3; 7 bases map to TRBD1. The germline V gene encodes CDR1 ENHRY and CDR2 SYGVKD. With V trimmed by 10 bases and J by 7 bases, 4 bases remained unmatched. The CDR3 contains 10 residues. The CDR3 DNA follows: TGTGCCACACGACAGGGTGAGCAGTACTTC. Its protein product is CATRQGEQYF.

With regard to this clone: One junction end does not reproduce the germline sequence, and a read error may be involved. The chain employs TRBV2 and TRBJ2-1, with 7 bases aligning to TRBD2. Germline V gene sequence: CDR1 SNHLY, CDR2 FYNNEI. The CDR3 has 14 residues. The CDR3 region has the DNA TGTGTCAGCAGGCGGGAGTTTGCCTCCAATGAGCAGTTCTTC. It codes for CVSRREFASNEQFF.

This chain links TRBV4-1 with TRBJ2-3, with 9 nucleotides matching TRBD1. CDR1 is MGHRA and CDR2 is YSYEKL in the germline V gene. This CDR3 has 16 residues. The ends lost 4 bases at V and 2 bases at J; junction bases unmatched: 7. The CDR3 coding sequence is TGCGCCAGCAGCCCGACGGGACAGGGAATCACAGATACGCAGTATTTT. This gives the protein CASSPTGQGITDTQYF.

The rearrangement joins TRBV27 to TRBJ1-1; D gene uncertain. Trimming took off 3 bases at V and 6 bases at J, with 17 bases between the two ends. The germline V gene encodes CDR1 MNHEY and CDR2 SMNVEV (reference sequence). CDR3 length: 15 residues. The DNA of the CDR3 is TGTGCCAGCAGTTTCGAGGGAACGGGGAGGGCTGAAGCTTTCTTT. Residues: CASSFEGTGRAEAFF.

V gene TRBV24-1 combines with J gene TRBJ2-1, with TRBD2 matching over 10 bases. The length of the CDR3 is 17 residues. J gave up 6 bases and V 3 bases, and 10 bases lay outside the gene matches. CDR1 is KGHDR, CDR2 SFDVKD, per germline. The CDR3 DNA reads TGTGCCACCAGTGATGGGGGCCTAGCGGGAGATGGCAATGAGCAGTTCTTC. Residues: CATSDGGLAGDGNEQFF.

The rearrangement joins TRBV11-2 to TRBJ2-1; TRBD2 matches at 8 bases. The CDR3 sequence is 15 residues long. The J segment lost 5 bases and the V segment lost 2 bases, leaving 5 bases of the junction unmatched. In germline, CDR1 is SGHAT, CDR2 FQNNGV. CDR3 region: CASSLSSGSNNEQFF. The CDR3 region has the DNA TGTGCCAGCAGCTTAAGCAGCGGGAGCAACAATGAGCAGTTCTTC.

This chain uses TRBV7-2 with TRBJ2-5, with 7 positions matching TRBD2. The CDR3 loop spans 17 amino acids. Germline loops: CDR1 SGHTA, CDR2 FQGNSA. J gave up 2 bases and V 5 bases, and 14 bases lay outside the gene matches. CDR3 in DNA: TGTGCCAGCAGCGAGAGAAGGGGACGGGGGGAGCAAGAGACCCAGTACTTC. It encodes CASSERRGRGEQETQYF. The full variable domain, rest sourced from reference TRBV7-2 and TRBJ2-5, is GAGVSQSPSNKVTEKGKDVELRCDPISGHTALYWYRQSLGQGLEFLIYFQGNSAPDKSGLPSDRFSAERTGGSVSTLTIQRTQQEDSAVYLCASSERRGRGEQETQYFGPGTRLLVL.

The chain joins TRBV7-2 to TRBJ2-6, with D tentatively TRBD1 (5 bases). Germline V gene lookup returns CDR1 SGHTA and CDR2 FQGNSA. The CDR3 has 14 amino acids. The ends were cut back, 5 bases at V and 3 bases at J, with 8 bases in the middle. CDR3 bases: TGTGCCAGCAGCCCAGGGTTTGGGGCCAACGTCCTGACTTTC. As protein: CASSPGFGANVLTF.

DNA for the CDR3: TGTGCCAGCAGCTTTCAGGGGGCTGGGGAGACCCAGTACTTC. Translating it yields CASSFQGAGETQYF. The chain joins TRBV5-6 to TRBJ2-5, with 8 bases matching TRBD1. Germline V CDR1 and CDR2: SGHDT, YYEEEE. CDR3 length equals 14 residues. J was trimmed by 5 bases and V by 2 bases; bases with no gene match: 5.

The rearrangement links TRBV9 to TRBJ2-3, with a tentative D call TRBD2 (6 bases). The germline V gene has CDR1 SGDLS and CDR2 YYNGEE. CDR3 length: 17 amino acids. Trimming removed 4 bases at V and 0 bases at J, with 18 bases between. The CDR3 DNA reads TGTGCCAGCAGCCCCCAAACTAGCTCGGTGAGCACAGATACGCAGTATTTT. This encodes CASSPQTSSVSTDTQYF. Full variable domain (rest looked up from reference TRBV9 and TRBJ2-3): DSGVTQTPKHLITATGQRVTLRCSPRSGDLSVYWYQQSLDQGLQFLIQYYNGEERAKGNILERFSAQQFPDLHSELNLSSLELGDSALYFCASSPQTSSVSTDTQYFGPGTRLTVL.

The V and J genes are TRBV7-3 and TRBJ2-7, with 7 bases that match TRBD2. Germline CDR1 SGHTA, CDR2 FQGTGA. Trimming took 4 bases from V and 4 from J; bases not matched to a gene: 10. The CDR3 sequence is 15 residues long. The CDR3 spells CASSSPVRESYEQYF. CDR3 coding DNA: TGTGCCAGCAGCTCCCCCGTGCGGGAGAGTTACGAGCAGTACTTC.